The sample holds many counts of the clone carrying this TCR beta chain. The antigen remains undetermined. This record comes from a study of CD8 T cells in ankylosing spondylitis. TCRdb passed the 5' RACE reads through MiXCR, listing each CDR3 protein once. The data show some 71,000 distinct CDR3 sequences, 5.3% seen once. CDR1 LGHNA and CDR2 YNFKEQ come from the germline V gene. The CDR3 consists of 15 residues. The V end was cut by 0 bases, the J end by 3 bases, with 12 bases between. Study results and limitations: Reportedly, significant enrichment of disease-linked clones occurred in matched ankylosing spondylitis synovial fluid. A number of the motif variants had already been described in reactive arthritis synovial fluid and blood.

The chain is built from TRBV4-2 and TRBJ2-7; D is possibly TRBD1 (5 bases). This receptor was taken from a male donor with ankylosing spondylitis or in good health (not recorded which). Material: blood, either unsorted or a sorted T cell fraction (not recorded which). CDR3 sequence (DNA): TGTGCCAGCAGCCAAGACAGGGCCCCAAGCTACGAGCAGTACTTC. The encoded protein is CASSQDRAPSYEQYF.